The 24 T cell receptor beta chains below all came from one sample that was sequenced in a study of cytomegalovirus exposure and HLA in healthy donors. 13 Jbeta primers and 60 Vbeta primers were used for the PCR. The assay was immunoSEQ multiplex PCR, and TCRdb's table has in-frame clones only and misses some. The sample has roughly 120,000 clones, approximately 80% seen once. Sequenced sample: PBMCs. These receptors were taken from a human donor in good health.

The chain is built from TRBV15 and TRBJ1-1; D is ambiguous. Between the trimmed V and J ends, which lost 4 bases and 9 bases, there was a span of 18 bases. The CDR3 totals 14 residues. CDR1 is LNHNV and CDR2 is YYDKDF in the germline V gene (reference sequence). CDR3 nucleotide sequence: TGTGCCACCAGCACCTCTAGTGGCACTCGGCAAGCTTTCTTT. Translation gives CATSTSSGTRQAFF.

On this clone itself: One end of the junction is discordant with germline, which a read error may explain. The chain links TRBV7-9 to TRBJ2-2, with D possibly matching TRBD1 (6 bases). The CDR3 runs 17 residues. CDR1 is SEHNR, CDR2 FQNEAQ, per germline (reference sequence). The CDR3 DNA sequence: TGTTCCAGCACCTTCATCCTAACAGGGTTTGGGGCCGGGGAGCTGTTTTTT. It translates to CSSTFILTGFGAGELFF.

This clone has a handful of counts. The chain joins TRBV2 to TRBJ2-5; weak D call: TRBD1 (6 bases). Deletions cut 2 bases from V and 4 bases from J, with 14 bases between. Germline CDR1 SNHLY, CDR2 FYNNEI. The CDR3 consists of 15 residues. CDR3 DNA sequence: TGTGCCAGCAGTGAAAGAAGCCAGGGGCGAGAGACCCAGTACTTC. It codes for CASSERSQGRETQYF.

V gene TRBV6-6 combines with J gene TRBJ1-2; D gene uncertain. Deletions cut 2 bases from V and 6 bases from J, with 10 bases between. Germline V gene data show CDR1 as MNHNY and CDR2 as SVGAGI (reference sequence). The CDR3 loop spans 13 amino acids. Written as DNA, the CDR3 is TGTGCCAGCAGTTACAGCGTGGAGAATGGCTACACCTTC. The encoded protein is CASSYSVENGYTF.

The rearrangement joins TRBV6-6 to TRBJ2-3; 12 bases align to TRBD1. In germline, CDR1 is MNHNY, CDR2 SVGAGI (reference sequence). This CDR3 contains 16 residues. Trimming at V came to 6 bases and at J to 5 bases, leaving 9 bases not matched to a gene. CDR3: CASRQTGQGAVDTQYF. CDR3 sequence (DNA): TGTGCCAGCAGGCAGACGGGACAGGGGGCCGTAGATACGCAGTATTTT.

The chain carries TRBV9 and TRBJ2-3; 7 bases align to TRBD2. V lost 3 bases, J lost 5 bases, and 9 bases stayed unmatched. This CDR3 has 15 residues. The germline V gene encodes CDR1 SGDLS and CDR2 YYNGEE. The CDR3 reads CASSDLAESGDTQYF. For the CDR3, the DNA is TGTGCCAGCAGCGACCTAGCGGAGAGTGGAGATACGCAGTATTTT.

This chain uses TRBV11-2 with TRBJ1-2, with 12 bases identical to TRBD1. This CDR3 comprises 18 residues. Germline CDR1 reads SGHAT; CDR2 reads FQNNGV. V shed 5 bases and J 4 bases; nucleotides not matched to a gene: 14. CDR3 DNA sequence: TGTGCCAGCAGCCCCGTCAATTGGGGACAGGGGGCTATCTATGGCTACACCTTC. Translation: CASSPVNWGQGAIYGYTF.

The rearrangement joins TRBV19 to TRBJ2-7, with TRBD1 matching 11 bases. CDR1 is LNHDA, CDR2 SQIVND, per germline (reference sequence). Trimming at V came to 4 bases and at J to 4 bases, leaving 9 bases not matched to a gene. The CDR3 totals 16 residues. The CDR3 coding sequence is TGTGCCAGTAGTACCCGGTGGGACAGGGGGTATTACGAGCAGTACTTC. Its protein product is CASSTRWDRGYYEQYF.

The CDR3 DNA is TGTGCCAGCAGGGGGGAGGGAATGGGTGAAGCTTTCTTT. Its translation: CASRGEGMGEAFF. The V gene is TRBV6-1, the J gene TRBJ1-1; D perhaps matches TRBD1 (5 bases). Germline V gene sequence: CDR1 MNHNS, CDR2 SASEGT. V gave up 6 bases and J gave up 7 bases, with 15 bases separating them. This CDR3 has 13 residues.

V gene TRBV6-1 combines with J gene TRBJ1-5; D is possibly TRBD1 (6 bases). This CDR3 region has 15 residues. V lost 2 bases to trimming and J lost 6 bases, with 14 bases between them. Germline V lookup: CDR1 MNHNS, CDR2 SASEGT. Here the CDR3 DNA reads TGTGCCAGCAGTGAATCCGGGACACCCCCTCAGCCCCAGCATTTT. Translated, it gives CASSESGTPPQPQHF.

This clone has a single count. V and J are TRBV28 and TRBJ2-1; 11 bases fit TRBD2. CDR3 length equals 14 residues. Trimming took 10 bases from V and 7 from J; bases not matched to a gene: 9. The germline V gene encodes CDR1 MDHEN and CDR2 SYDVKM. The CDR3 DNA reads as TGTGCCACAATTAGCGGGAGGGCCAGAAATGAGCAGTTCTTC. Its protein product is CATISGRARNEQFF.

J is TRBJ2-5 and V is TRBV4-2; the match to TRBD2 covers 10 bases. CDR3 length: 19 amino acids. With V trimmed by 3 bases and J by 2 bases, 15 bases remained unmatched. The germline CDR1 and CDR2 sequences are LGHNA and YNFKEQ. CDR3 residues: CASSHAISGTSVNQETQYF. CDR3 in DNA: TGTGCCAGCAGCCATGCTATATCCGGGACTAGCGTTAATCAAGAGACCCAGTACTTC.

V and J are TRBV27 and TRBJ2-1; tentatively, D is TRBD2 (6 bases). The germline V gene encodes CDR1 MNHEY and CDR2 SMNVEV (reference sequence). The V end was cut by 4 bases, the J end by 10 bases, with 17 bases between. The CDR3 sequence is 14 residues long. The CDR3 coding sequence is TGTGCCAGCAGTTCCGGGACTGGGTCAGTAGAGCAGTTCTTC. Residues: CASSSGTGSVEQFF.

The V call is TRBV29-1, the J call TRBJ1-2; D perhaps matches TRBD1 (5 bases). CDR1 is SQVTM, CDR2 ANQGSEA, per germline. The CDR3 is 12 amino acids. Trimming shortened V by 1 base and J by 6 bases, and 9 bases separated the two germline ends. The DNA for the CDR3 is TGCAGCGTTGAAGTGGCAGGGAATGGCTACACCTTC. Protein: CSVEVAGNGYTF.

Here the CDR3 DNA reads TGTGCCAGCAGTTTACCCCCCTTAAGACTAGCGGGAGAGCCAACCTACAATGAGCAGTTCTTC. Translated, it gives CASSLPPLRLAGEPTYNEQFF. The gene calls are TRBV28 and TRBJ2-1; the match to TRBD2 covers 12 bases. The ends lost 2 bases at V and 2 bases at J; junction bases unmatched: 16. The CDR3 runs to 21 residues. Germline V gene data show CDR1 as MDHEN and CDR2 as SYDVKM.

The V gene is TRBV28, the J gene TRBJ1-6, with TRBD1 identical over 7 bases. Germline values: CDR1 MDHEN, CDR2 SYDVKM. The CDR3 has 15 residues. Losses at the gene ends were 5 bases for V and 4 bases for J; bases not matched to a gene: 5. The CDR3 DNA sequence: TGTGCCAGCAGTCCAAGGACAGGTTATAATTCACCCCTCCACTTT. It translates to CASSPRTGYNSPLHF.

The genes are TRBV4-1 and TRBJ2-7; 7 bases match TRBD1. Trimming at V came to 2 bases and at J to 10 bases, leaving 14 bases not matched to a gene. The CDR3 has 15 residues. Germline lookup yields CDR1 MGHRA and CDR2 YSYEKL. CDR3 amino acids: CASSQQGDLRGGQYF. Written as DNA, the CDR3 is TGCGCCAGCAGCCAACAGGGGGACCTACGAGGGGGCCAGTACTTC.

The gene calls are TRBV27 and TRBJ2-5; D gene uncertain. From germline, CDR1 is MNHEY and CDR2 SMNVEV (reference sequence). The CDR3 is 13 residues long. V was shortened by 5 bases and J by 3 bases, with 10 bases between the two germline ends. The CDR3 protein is CASSPGPKETQYF. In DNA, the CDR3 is TGTGCCAGCAGTCCTGGGCCAAAAGAGACCCAGTACTTC.

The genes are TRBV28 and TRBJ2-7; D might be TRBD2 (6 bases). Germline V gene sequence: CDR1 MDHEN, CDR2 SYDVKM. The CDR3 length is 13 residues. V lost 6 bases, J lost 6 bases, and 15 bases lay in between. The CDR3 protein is CASRRTGSGEQYF. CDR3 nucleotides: TGTGCCAGCAGGAGAACCGGGAGTGGCGAGCAGTACTTC.

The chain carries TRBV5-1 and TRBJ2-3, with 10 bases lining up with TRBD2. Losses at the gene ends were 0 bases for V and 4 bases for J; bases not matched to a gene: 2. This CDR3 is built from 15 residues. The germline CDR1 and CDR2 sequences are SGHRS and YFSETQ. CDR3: CASSLVLAGSDTQYF. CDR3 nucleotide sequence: TGCGCCAGCAGCTTGGTACTAGCGGGGTCAGATACGCAGTATTTT. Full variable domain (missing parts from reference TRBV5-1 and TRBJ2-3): KAGVTQTPRYLIKTRGQQVTLSCSPISGHRSVSWYQQTPGQGLQFLFEYFSETQRNKGNFPGRFSGRQFSNSRSEMNVSTLELGDSALYLCASSLVLAGSDTQYFGPGTRLTVL.

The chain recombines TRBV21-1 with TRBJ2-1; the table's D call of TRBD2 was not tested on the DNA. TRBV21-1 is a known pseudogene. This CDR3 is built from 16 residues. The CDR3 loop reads CASSSGFSEGHNEQFF. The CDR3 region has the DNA TGTGCCAGCAGTTCCGGGTTCTCTGAGGGCCACAATGAGCAGTTCTTC.

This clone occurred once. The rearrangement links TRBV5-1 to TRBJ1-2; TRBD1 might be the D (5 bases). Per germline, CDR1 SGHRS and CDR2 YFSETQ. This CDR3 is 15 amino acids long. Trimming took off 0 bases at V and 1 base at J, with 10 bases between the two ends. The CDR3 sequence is CASSLGDWINYGYTF. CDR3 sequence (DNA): TGCGCCAGCAGCTTGGGGGACTGGATTAACTATGGCTACACCTTC.

The CDR3 DNA follows: TGCGCCAGCAGCCTACAGATACCATACACTGAAGCTTTCTTT. Its translation: CASSLQIPYTEAFF. The V gene is TRBV4-1, the J gene TRBJ1-1; no reliable D call. The V and J ends lost 4 bases and 3 bases respectively, with 12 bases between them. Germline CDR1 and CDR2: MGHRA and YSYEKL. The CDR3 length is 14 residues.

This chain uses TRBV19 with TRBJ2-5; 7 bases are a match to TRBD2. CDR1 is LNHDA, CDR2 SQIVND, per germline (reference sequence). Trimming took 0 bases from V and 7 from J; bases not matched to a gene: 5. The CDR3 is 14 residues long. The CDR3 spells CASSIDVGGRTQYF. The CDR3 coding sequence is TGTGCCAGTAGTATAGATGTCGGGGGGAGGACCCAGTACTTC.